The entry below gives a single T cell receptor (beta chain) sequence along with its context. Its specificity is not known. The source of the sample is a study of cytomegalovirus exposure and HLA in healthy donors. CDR1 ENHRY and CDR2 SYGVKD come from the germline V gene. Trimming cost V 5 bases and J 5 bases, with 18 bases left between them. This CDR3 has 15 amino acids. With 60 Vbeta and 13 Jbeta primers, the PCR was carried out. Only in-frame clones appear in the TCRdb table, and some are missing; sequencing was by immunoSEQ multiplex PCR. The table records 150,000 to 160,000 clones, less than 85% of them present only once. Study outcomes and limitations: In vitro work confirmed that three CMV-associated chains recognize CMV antigens. Later on, analysis showed that most CMV-associated TCR beta chains appeared to be HLA-restricted. Associated with cytomegalovirus, according to the listing, were 170 or so TCR beta chains.

The chain employs TRBV10-3 and TRBJ1-1, with D unclear. This TCR was recovered from a woman aged 45-60 years in good health and CMV-seropositive. Sequenced material: PBMCs. CDR3 sequence: CAISTRGVGATEAFF. CDR3 in DNA: TGTGCCATCAGTACACGCGGGGTCGGAGCGACTGAAGCTTTCTTT.